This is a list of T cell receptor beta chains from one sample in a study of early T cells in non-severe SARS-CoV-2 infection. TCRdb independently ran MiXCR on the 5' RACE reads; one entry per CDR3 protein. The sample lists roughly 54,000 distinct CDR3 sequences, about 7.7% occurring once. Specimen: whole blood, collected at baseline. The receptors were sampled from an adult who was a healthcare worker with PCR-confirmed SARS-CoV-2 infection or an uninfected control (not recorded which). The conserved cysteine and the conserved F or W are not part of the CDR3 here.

ASSRGEGAGDEQY TRBJ2-7 TRBV7-9
ASSRMLEGLSGTDTQY TRBJ2-3 TRBV14
ASSWGSGRARNEQF TRBJ2-1 TRBV5-6
ASSYPRRRSGMNTEAF TRBJ1-1 TRBV6-2/TRBV6-3
ASSRQSGGGYEQY TRBJ2-7 TRBV12-3/TRBV12-4
ASSVGTSGSSYNEQF TRBJ2-1 TRBV27
VSSQGLGADTQY TRBJ2-3 TRBV4-2
ASSYYQQGEGGYT TRBJ1-2 TRBV6-6
ASSTTGNYGYT TRBJ1-2 TRBV6-2/TRBV6-3
ASSFGTADLGEQY TRBJ2-7 TRBV27
ASSTVDHFGQPQH TRBJ1-5 TRBV5-8
ASSIESVGVEQF TRBJ2-1 TRBV19
AWTTADEQY TRBJ2-7 TRBV30
SARDHHEQY TRBJ2-7 TRBV20-1
ASSTRTSGRVVSTDTQY TRBJ2-3 TRBV5-6
ASRAGSANSYEQY TRBJ2-7 TRBV19
ASSQDRLYSGNTIY TRBJ1-3 TRBV4-2
SASQVGTGWPEAF TRBJ1-1 TRBV20-1
ASSLELAGADEQY TRBJ2-7 TRBV7-2
ASSQTPSQY TRBJ2-3 TRBV7-2
ASSLEVDEAF TRBJ1-1 TRBV18
ASSPIGGAVYEQY TRBJ2-7 TRBV6-5
ASSPQASSASYEQY TRBJ2-7 TRBV12-3/TRBV12-4
SAFSGSTDTQY TRBJ2-3 TRBV29-1
ASSLAFRTSIYNEQF TRBJ2-1 TRBV7-9
ASSGGLEEWRPTQY TRBJ2-5 TRBV3-1
ASSLGGESDTEAF TRBJ1-1 TRBV5-1
SVVGQRSSYEQY TRBJ2-7 TRBV29-1
SARRTTTGSVE TRBJ2-7 TRBV20-1
SAYRAPPGEKLF TRBJ1-4 TRBV20-1
SATGTGYSNQPQH TRBJ1-5 TRBV20-1
ASSFRLTGNQPQH TRBJ1-5 TRBV27
ASSRDRGNTGELF TRBJ2-2 TRBV19
ASSPAISYEQY TRBJ2-7 TRBV18
ASSLAAAPEQF TRBJ2-1 TRBV5-1
ASMRTNQYGYT TRBJ1-2 TRBV2
ASSQTKQLIAKNIQY TRBJ2-4 TRBV23-1
ASSETGLGNEQF TRBJ2-1 TRBV10-2
ASSDSETSSTQY TRBJ2-3 TRBV6-4
SAPGVGALQPQH TRBJ1-5 TRBV20-1